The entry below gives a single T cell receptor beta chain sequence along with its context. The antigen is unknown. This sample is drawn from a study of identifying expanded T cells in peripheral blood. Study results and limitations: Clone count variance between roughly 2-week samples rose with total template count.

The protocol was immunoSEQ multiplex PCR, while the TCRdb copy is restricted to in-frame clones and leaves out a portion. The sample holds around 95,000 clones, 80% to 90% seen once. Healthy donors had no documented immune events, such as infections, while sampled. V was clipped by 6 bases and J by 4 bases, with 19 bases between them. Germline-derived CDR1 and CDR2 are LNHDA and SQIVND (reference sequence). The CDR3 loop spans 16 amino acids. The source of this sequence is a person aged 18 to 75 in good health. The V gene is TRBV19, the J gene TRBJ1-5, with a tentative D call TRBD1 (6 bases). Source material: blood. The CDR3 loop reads CASSSRGARGNQPQHF. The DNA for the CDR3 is TGTGCCAGTAGCTCCCGAGGAGCGAGGGGGAATCAGCCCCAGCATTTT.